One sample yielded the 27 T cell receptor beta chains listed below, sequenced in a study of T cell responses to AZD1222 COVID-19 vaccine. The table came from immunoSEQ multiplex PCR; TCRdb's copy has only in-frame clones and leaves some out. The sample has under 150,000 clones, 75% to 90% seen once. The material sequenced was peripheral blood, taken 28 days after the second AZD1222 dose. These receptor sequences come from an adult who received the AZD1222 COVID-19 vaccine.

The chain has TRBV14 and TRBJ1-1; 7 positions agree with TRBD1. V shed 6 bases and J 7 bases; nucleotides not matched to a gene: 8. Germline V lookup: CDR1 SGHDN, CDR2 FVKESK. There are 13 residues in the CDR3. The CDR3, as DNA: TGTGCCAGCAGTCCTACAGGGGAAAGTGAAGCTTTCTTT. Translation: CASSPTGESEAFF. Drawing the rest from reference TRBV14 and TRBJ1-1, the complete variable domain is EAGVTQFPSHSVIEKGQTVTLRCDPISGHDNLYWYRRVMGKEIKFLLHFVKESKQDESGMPNNRFLAERTGGTYSTLKVQPAELEDSGVYFCASSPTGESEAFFGQGTRLTVV.

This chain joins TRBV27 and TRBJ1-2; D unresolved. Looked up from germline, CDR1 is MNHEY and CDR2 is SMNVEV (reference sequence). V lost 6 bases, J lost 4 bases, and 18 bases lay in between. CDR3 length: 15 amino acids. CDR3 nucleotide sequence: TGTGCCAGCAGCCGGGAGTTAAAGGGCGGCTATGGCTACACCTTC. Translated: CASSRELKGGYGYTF.

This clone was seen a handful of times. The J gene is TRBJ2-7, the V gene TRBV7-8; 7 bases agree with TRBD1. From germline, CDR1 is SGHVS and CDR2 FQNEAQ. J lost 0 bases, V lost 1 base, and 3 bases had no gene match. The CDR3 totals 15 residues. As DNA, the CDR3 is TGTGCCAGCAGCTTAGTCGGGACAGTCTCCTACGAGCAGTACTTC. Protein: CASSLVGTVSYEQYF.

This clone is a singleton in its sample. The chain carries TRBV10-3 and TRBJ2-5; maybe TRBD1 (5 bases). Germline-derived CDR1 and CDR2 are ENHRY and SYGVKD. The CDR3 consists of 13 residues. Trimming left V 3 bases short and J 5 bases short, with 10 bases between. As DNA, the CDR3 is TGTGCCATCAGTGATCGACAGCCCGAGACCCAGTACTTC. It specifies CAISDRQPETQYF.

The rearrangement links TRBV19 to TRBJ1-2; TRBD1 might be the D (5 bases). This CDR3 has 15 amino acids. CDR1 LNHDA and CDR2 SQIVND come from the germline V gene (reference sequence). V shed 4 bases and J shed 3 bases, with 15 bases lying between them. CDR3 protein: CASSKDPRQYYGYTF. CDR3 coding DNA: TGTGCCAGTAGTAAAGACCCGCGACAGTACTATGGCTACACCTTC.

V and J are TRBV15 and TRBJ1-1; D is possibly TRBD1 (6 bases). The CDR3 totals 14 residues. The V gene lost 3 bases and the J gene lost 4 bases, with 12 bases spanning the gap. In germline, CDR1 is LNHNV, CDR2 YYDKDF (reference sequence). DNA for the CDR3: TGTGCCACCAGCAGTAAGGGGGTTGCCACTGAAGCTTTCTTT. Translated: CATSSKGVATEAFF.

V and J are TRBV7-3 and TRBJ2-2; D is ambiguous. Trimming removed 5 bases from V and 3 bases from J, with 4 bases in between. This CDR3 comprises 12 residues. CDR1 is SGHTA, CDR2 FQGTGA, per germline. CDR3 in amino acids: CASSPYTGELFF. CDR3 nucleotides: TGTGCCAGCAGCCCCTACACCGGGGAGCTGTTTTTT.

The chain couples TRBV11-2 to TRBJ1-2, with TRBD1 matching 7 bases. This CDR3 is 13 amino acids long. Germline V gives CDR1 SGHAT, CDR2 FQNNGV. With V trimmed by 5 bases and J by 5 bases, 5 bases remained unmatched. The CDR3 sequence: CASSRDRVYGYTF. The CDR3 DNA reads TGTGCCAGCAGCCGCGACAGGGTATATGGCTACACCTTC.

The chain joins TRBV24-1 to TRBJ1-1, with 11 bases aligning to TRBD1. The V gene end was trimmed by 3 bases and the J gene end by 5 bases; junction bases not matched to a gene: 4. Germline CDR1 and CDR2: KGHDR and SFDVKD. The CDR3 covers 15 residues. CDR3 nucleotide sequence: TGTGCCACCAGTGATCGGACAGGGGGCAGGACTGAAGCTTTCTTT. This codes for CATSDRTGGRTEAFF.

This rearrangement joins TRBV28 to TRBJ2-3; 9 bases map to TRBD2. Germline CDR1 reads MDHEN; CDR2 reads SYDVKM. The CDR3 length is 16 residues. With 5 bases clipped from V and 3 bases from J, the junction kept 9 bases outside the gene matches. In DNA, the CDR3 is TGTGCCAGCAGTAGTGGCGGGAGGGGCCAAACAGATACGCAGTATTTT. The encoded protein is CASSSGGRGQTDTQYF. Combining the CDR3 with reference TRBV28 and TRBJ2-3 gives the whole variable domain DVKVTQSSRYLVKRTGEKVFLECVQDMDHENMFWYRQDPGLGLRLIYFSYDVKMKEKGDIPEGYSVSREKKERFSLILESASTNQTSMYLCASSSGGRGQTDTQYFGPGTRLTVL.

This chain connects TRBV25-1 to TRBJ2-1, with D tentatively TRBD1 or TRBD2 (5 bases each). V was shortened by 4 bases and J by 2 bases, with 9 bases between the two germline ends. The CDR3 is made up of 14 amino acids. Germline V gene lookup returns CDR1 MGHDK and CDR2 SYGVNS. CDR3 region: CASSGDQAYNEQFF. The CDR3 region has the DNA TGTGCCAGCAGTGGGGACCAAGCCTACAATGAGCAGTTCTTC.

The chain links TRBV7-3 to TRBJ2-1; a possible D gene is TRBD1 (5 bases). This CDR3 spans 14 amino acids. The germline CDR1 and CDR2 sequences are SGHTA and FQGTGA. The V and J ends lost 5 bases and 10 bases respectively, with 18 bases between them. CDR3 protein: CASSPIPGSFEQFF. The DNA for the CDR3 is TGTGCCAGCAGCCCCATCCCAGGGTCGTTCGAGCAGTTCTTC.

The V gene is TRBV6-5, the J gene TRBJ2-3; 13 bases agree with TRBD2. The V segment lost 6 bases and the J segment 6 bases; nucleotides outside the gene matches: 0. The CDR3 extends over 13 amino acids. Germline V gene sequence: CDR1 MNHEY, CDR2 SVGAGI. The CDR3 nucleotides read TGTGCCAGCAGGACTAGCGGGAGGGATACGCAGTATTTT. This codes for CASRTSGRDTQYF.

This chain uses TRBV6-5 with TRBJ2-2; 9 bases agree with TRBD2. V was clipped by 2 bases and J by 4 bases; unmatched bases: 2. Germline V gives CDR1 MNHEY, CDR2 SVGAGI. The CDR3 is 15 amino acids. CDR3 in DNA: TGTGCCAGCAGTTACAGAGCGGGAGGCACCGGGGAGCTGTTTTTT. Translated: CASSYRAGGTGELFF.

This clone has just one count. CDR3 DNA sequence: TGCAGTGCTAGTCCCAGCGGGAGATCTAATGAGCAGTTCTTC. Translation gives CSASPSGRSNEQFF. The V and J genes are TRBV20-1 and TRBJ2-1; 8 bases fit TRBD2. Germline lookup yields CDR1 DFQATT and CDR2 SNEGSKA (reference sequence). The CDR3 loop spans 14 amino acids. V lost 3 bases and J lost 7; bases outside the gene matches: 8.

For the CDR3, the DNA is TGTGCCAGCAGCGTACGGGACAGCCTAAATGAAAAACTGTTTTTT. It is translated as CASSVRDSLNEKLFF. V is TRBV9 and J is TRBJ1-4; TRBD1 matches at 7 bases. This CDR3 comprises 15 residues. J gave up 5 bases and V 1 base, and 5 bases lay outside the gene matches. Per germline, CDR1 SGDLS and CDR2 YYNGEE. Using reference TRBV9 and TRBJ1-4 for the parts outside the CDR3, the full variable domain is DSGVTQTPKHLITATGQRVTLRCSPRSGDLSVYWYQQSLDQGLQFLIQYYNGEERAKGNILERFSAQQFPDLHSELNLSSLELGDSALYFCASSVRDSLNEKLFFGSGTQLSVL.

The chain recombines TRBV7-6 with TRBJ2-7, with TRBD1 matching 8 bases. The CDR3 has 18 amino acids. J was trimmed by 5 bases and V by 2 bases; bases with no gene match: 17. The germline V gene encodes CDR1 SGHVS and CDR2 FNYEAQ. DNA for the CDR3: TGTGCCAGCAGCTTACTTGCCCTACTGGACAGGGTAGGAAACGAGCAGTACTTC. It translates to CASSLLALLDRVGNEQYF.

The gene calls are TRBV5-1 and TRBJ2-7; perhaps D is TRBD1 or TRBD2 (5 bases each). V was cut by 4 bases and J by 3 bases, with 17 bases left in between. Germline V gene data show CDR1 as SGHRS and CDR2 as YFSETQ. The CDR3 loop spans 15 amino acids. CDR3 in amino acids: CASSPTGTGFYEQYF. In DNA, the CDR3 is TGCGCCAGCAGCCCAACCGGGACGGGATTCTACGAGCAGTACTTC.

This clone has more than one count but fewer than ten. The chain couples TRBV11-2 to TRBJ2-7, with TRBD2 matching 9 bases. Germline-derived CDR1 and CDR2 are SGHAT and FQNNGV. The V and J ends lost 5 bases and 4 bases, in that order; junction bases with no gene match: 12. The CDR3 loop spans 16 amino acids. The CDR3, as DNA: TGTGCCAGCAGCCTAGGTCGGCTAGCGGGAAGATACGAGCAGTACTTC. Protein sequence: CASSLGRLAGRYEQYF.

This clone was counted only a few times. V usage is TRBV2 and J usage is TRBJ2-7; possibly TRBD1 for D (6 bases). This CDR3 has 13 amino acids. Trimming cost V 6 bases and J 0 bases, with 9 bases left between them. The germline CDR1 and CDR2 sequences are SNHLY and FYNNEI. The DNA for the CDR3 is TGTGCCAGCAGGAGACAGGACTCCTACGAGCAGTACGTC. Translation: CASRRQDSYEQYV.

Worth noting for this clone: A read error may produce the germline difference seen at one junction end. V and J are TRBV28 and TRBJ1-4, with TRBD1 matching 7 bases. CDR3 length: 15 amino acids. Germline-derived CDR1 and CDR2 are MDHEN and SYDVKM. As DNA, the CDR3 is TGTGCCAGCAGTTTATCAGGGGGTGACAATGAGAAACTGTTTTTT. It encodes CASSLSGGDNEKLFF.

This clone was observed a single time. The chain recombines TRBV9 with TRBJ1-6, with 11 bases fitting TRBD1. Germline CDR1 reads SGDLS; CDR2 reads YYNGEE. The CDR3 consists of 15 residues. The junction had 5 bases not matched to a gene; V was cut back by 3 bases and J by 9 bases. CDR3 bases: TGTGCCAGCAGCGCGGACAGGGGGCGCCGTTCACCCCTCCACTTT. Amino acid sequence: CASSADRGRRSPLHF.

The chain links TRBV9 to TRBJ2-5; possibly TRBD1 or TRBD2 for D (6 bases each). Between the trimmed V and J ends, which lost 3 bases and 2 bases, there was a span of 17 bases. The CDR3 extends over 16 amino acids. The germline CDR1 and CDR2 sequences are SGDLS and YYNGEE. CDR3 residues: CASSDPHRGGQETQYF. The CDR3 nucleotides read TGTGCCAGCAGCGACCCTCACAGAGGGGGGCAAGAGACCCAGTACTTC.

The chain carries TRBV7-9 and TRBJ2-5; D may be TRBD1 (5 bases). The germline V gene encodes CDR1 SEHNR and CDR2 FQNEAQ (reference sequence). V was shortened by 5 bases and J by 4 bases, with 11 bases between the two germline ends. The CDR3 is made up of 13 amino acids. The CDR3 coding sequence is TGTGCCAGCAGCCGAAGGGGTCCAGAGACCCAGTACTTC. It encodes CASSRRGPETQYF.

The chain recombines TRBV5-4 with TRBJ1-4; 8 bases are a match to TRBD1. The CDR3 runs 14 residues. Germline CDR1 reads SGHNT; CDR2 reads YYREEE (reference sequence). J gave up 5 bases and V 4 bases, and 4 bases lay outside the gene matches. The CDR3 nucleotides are TGTGCCAGCAGCGCACAGGGGGGGAATGAAAAACTGTTTTTT. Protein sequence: CASSAQGGNEKLFF.

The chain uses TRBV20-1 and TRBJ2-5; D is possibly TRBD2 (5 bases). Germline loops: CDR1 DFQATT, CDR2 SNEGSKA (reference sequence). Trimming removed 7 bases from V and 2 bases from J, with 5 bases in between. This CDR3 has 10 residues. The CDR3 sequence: CSGGQETQYF. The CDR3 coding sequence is TGCAGTGGAGGGCAAGAGACCCAGTACTTC.

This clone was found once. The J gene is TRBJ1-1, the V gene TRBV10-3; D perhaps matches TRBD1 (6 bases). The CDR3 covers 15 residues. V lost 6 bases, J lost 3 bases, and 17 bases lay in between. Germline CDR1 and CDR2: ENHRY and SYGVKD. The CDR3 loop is CAIREDRLLDTEAFF. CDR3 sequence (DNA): TGTGCCATCAGGGAAGACAGGTTATTAGACACTGAAGCTTTCTTT.